One sample yielded the 26 T cell receptor beta chains listed below, sequenced in a study of shared clonotypes between healthy human individuals. CD45RO negativity and positive selection for CCR7 defined naive CD8 cells, a population that excluded terminally differentiated effector memory CD45RA+ cells. Libraries were prepared by immunoSEQ multiplex PCR; TCRdb keeps only in-frame clonotypes and omits some of them. The table shows 1.5 million to 2.5 million clones, with around 96% occurring only once. The sequenced sample consisted of naive CD8+ T cells sorted from blood. The receptors were gathered from a man aged 18 to 29 in good health.

This chain connects TRBV4-2 to TRBJ1-5, with a weak D call TRBD1 (6 bases). CDR3 length: 17 residues. V shed 0 bases and J shed 6 bases, with 18 bases lying between them. Germline V gives CDR1 LGHNA, CDR2 YNFKEQ. Here the CDR3 reads CASSQEAGAIGVQPQHF. CDR3 nucleotides: TGTGCCAGCAGCCAAGAGGCGGGGGCGATTGGTGTTCAGCCCCAGCATTTT.

The J gene is TRBJ2-1, the V gene TRBV19, with D maybe TRBD2 (5 bases). V was trimmed by 8 bases and J by 14 bases, leaving 28 bases between them. This CDR3 contains 15 residues. Germline V gives CDR1 LNHDA, CDR2 SQIVND (reference sequence). The CDR3, as DNA: TGTGCCAGTTCTTCAGAAGATCTTACTAGTCTGGATAAGTTCTTC. Its translation is CASSSEDLTSLDKFF.

The V and J genes are TRBV9 and TRBJ2-1, with D tentatively TRBD1 (5 bases). Germline CDR1 is SGDLS and CDR2 is YYNGEE. The V gene lost 0 bases and the J gene lost 7 bases, with 11 bases spanning the gap. The CDR3 extends over 14 amino acids. The CDR3 here is CASSVAWAGNEQFF. The CDR3, as DNA: TGTGCCAGCAGCGTAGCTTGGGCAGGGAATGAGCAGTTCTTC.

The chain has TRBV4-1 and TRBJ1-5; D ambiguous. Germline V gene lookup returns CDR1 MGHRA and CDR2 YSYEKL. V lost 1 base, J lost 7 bases, and 14 bases lay in between. The CDR3 loop spans 15 amino acids. CDR3: CASSQGPVTGQPQHF. In DNA form, the CDR3 reads TGCGCCAGCAGCCAAGGTCCCGTTACGGGGCAGCCCCAGCATTTT.

This clone came up once. Written as DNA, the CDR3 is TGTGCCAGCAGTTTCTTGGACACCCTTTCCTACGAGCAGTACTTC. It encodes CASSFLDTLSYEQYF. The gene calls are TRBV28 and TRBJ2-7, with a possible D match to TRBD1 (5 bases). Trimming took 3 bases from V and 1 from J, leaving 13 bases between them. This CDR3 spans 15 amino acids. Germline CDR1 MDHEN, CDR2 SYDVKM.

The CDR3 loop is CATGQSDGTQYF. The CDR3 coding sequence is TGTGCCACGGGCCAGTCGGACGGGACGCAGTATTTT. The chain links TRBV19 to TRBJ2-3; D gene unclear. The V end was cut by 10 bases, the J end by 9 bases, with 17 bases between. Germline CDR1 reads LNHDA; CDR2 reads SQIVND (reference sequence). This CDR3 has 12 amino acids.

For this clone: The same CDR3 also results from other DNA sequences found in this sample. The chain joins TRBV7-2 to TRBJ2-5; 11 bases match TRBD2. The germline CDR1 and CDR2 sequences are SGHTA and FQGNSA. The V segment lost 1 base and the J segment 2 bases; nucleotides outside the gene matches: 3. The CDR3 is 16 amino acids. The CDR3 here is CASSLVPSGGQETQYF. For the CDR3, the DNA is TGTGCCAGCAGCTTAGTCCCTAGCGGGGGGCAAGAGACCCAGTACTTC.

The V gene is TRBV15, the J gene TRBJ2-6; D is unresolved. V was pared by 3 bases and J by 1 base, with 7 bases between. Per germline, CDR1 LNHNV and CDR2 YYDKDF (reference sequence). This CDR3 is built from 15 residues. The CDR3 bases are TGTGCCACCAGCAGCTCCCCGTCTGGGGCCAACGTCCTGACTTTC. It is translated as CATSSSPSGANVLTF.

The V call is TRBV4-1, the J call TRBJ2-7; 9 bases line up with TRBD1. In germline, CDR1 is MGHRA, CDR2 YSYEKL. The CDR3 loop spans 16 amino acids. After removal of 1 base from V and 1 base from J, the junction contained 5 bases not matched to a gene. CDR3 residues: CASSQAPTGGSYEQYF. CDR3 coding DNA: TGCGCCAGCAGCCAAGCCCCGACAGGGGGGTCCTACGAGCAGTACTTC.

The V gene is TRBV5-1, the J gene TRBJ1-2, with D perhaps TRBD1 (5 bases). Trimming left V 0 bases short and J 3 bases short, with 9 bases between. The CDR3 consists of 14 residues. From germline, CDR1 is SGHRS and CDR2 YFSETQ. CDR3 DNA sequence: TGCGCCAGCAGCTTGGGAGGGGCCGACTATGGCTACACCTTC. This sequence encodes CASSLGGADYGYTF. Looking up the rest from reference TRBV5-1 and TRBJ1-2 gives the full variable domain: KAGVTQTPRYLIKTRGQQVTLSCSPISGHRSVSWYQQTPGQGLQFLFEYFSETQRNKGNFPGRFSGRQFSNSRSEMNVSTLELGDSALYLCASSLGGADYGYTFGSGTRLTVV.

As concerns this clone: This sample includes further DNA sequences coding for the same CDR3. The chain joins TRBV5-4 to TRBJ2-1; a weak D match, TRBD1 (7 bases). The CDR3 runs to 15 residues. V was clipped by 0 bases and J by 4 bases, with 11 bases between them. The germline V gene has CDR1 SGHNT and CDR2 YYREEE (reference sequence). The CDR3 region is CASSLGQGGYNEQFF. CDR3 bases: TGTGCCAGCAGCTTGGGGCAGGGGGGTTACAATGAGCAGTTCTTC.

This chain uses TRBV27 with TRBJ1-1; possible D gene TRBD1, 5 bases. Trimming left V 2 bases short and J 1 base short, with 11 bases between. Germline loops: CDR1 MNHEY, CDR2 SMNVEV (reference sequence). This CDR3 has 15 residues. The CDR3 region is CASSLGGPPNTEAFF. As DNA, the CDR3 is TGTGCCAGCAGTTTAGGGGGTCCTCCGAACACTGAAGCTTTCTTT.

V is TRBV7-9 and J is TRBJ2-3; 10 bases are shared with TRBD1. CDR1 is SEHNR, CDR2 FQNEAQ, per germline (reference sequence). The CDR3 spans 15 residues. The V segment lost 5 bases and the J segment 4 bases; nucleotides outside the gene matches: 6. CDR3 residues: CASSPGQGRADTQYF. In DNA, the CDR3 is TGTGCCAGCAGCCCGGGACAGGGGAGAGCAGATACGCAGTATTTT.

This chain joins TRBV10-1 and TRBJ2-3; 7 bases align to TRBD2. J gave up 2 bases and V 4 bases, and 6 bases lay outside the gene matches. The germline V gene has CDR1 WNHNN and CDR2 SYGVQD (reference sequence). The CDR3 runs to 15 residues. CDR3 nucleotide sequence: TGCGCCAGCAGTGTGCTGCGGGGGTCCACAGATACGCAGTATTTT. It translates to CASSVLRGSTDTQYF.

The rearrangement uses TRBV10-2 and TRBJ2-5, with 7 bases matching TRBD1. Unmatched junction bases numbered 8, after V lost 3 bases and J lost 4 bases. The germline gives CDR1 WSHSY, CDR2 SAAADI. This CDR3 has 15 amino acids. Written as DNA, the CDR3 is TGCGCCAGCAGTGAAGGGACAGTTAGGGGAGAGACCCAGTACTTC. Amino acids: CASSEGTVRGETQYF.

This chain connects TRBV5-6 to TRBJ1-2, with D perhaps matching TRBD1 (5 bases). The CDR3 contains 14 residues. V was shortened by 4 bases and J by 3 bases, with 13 bases between the two germline ends. CDR1 SGHDT and CDR2 YYEEEE come from the germline V gene. Here the CDR3 reads CASSPQGRDYGYTF. CDR3 coding DNA: TGTGCCAGCAGCCCTCAGGGAAGGGACTATGGCTACACCTTC.

This rearrangement joins TRBV9 to TRBJ2-7; D unclear. The CDR3 is 15 residues long. The germline V gene encodes CDR1 SGDLS and CDR2 YYNGEE. V lost 2 bases to trimming and J lost 0 bases, with 12 bases between them. CDR3 region: CASSVSPGRSYEQYF. Written as DNA, the CDR3 is TGTGCCAGCAGCGTTTCCCCCGGGCGCTCCTACGAGCAGTACTTC.

The V call is TRBV4-1, the J call TRBJ2-5; 11 bases line up with TRBD2. Looked up from germline, CDR1 is MGHRA and CDR2 is YSYEKL. This CDR3 is 18 amino acids long. Trimming cost V 0 bases and J 5 bases; bases outside gene matches: 11. In DNA form, the CDR3 reads TGCGCCAGCAGCCAAGATCTGGCTAGCGGGGGGCCCTGGGAGACCCAGTACTTC. It is translated as CASSQDLASGGPWETQYF.

V and J are TRBV11-2 and TRBJ2-7, with 13 bases lining up with TRBD2. The trim removed 5 bases at V and 6 bases at J, leaving 4 bases unmatched. The CDR3 loop spans 14 amino acids. CDR1 is SGHAT and CDR2 is FQNNGV in the germline V gene. CDR3 sequence: CASSILAGGREQYF. The DNA of the CDR3 is TGTGCCAGCAGCATACTAGCGGGGGGGCGCGAGCAGTACTTC.

CDR3 protein: CASSLAGGHSTDTQYF. The CDR3, as DNA: TGTGCCAGCAGTTTAGCGGGGGGGCACAGCACAGATACGCAGTATTTT. The J gene is TRBJ2-3, the V gene TRBV5-6, with 11 positions matching TRBD2. The CDR3 contains 16 residues. The V segment lost 5 bases and the J segment 0 bases; nucleotides outside the gene matches: 5. The V gene's germline CDR1 is SGHDT and CDR2 YYEEEE. The full variable domain, completed using reference TRBV5-6 and TRBJ2-3, is DAGVTQSPTHLIKTRGQQVTLRCSPKSGHDTVSWYQQALGQGPQFIFQYYEEEERQRGNFPDRFSGHQFPNYSSELNVNALLLGDSALYLCASSLAGGHSTDTQYFGPGTRLTVL.

Notes on this clone: This specimen includes other DNA sequences encoding the same CDR3. V usage is TRBV6-1 and J usage is TRBJ2-2; TRBD2 agrees at 11 bases. Germline V lookup: CDR1 MNHNS, CDR2 SASEGT. V was pared by 2 bases and J by 5 bases, with 1 base of the junction left unmatched. The CDR3 sequence is 15 residues long. CDR3 nucleotides: TGTGCCAGCAGTGAACTAGCGGGGGGAACCGGGGAGCTGTTTTTT. It translates to CASSELAGGTGELFF.

This clone was counted once. This chain uses TRBV4-3 with TRBJ2-7; D tentatively fits TRBD1 or TRBD2 (6 bases each). V shed 3 bases and J shed 5 bases, with 14 bases lying between them. The V gene's germline CDR1 is LGHNA and CDR2 YSLEER. The CDR3 has 14 residues. The chain's CDR3 is CASSQAWGADEQYF. The CDR3 DNA sequence: TGCGCCAGCAGCCAGGCCTGGGGGGCGGACGAGCAGTACTTC.

This chain links TRBV5-6 with TRBJ1-6; 7 bases match TRBD1. Germline V gene lookup returns CDR1 SGHDT and CDR2 YYEEEE. V lost 2 bases, J lost 11 bases, and 1 base stayed unmatched. The CDR3 is 12 amino acids. The CDR3 loop is CASSLGGPPLHF. CDR3 DNA sequence: TGTGCCAGCAGCTTAGGGGGCCCACCCCTCCACTTT. Complete variable domain (other parts from reference TRBV5-6 and TRBJ1-6): DAGVTQSPTHLIKTRGQQVTLRCSPKSGHDTVSWYQQALGQGPQFIFQYYEEEERQRGNFPDRFSGHQFPNYSSELNVNALLLGDSALYLCASSLGGPPLHFGNGTRLTVT.

The chain has TRBV27 and TRBJ1-5; TRBD1 is a possible D gene (6 bases). The CDR3 extends over 14 amino acids. V was trimmed by 3 bases and J by 4 bases, leaving 10 bases between them. Germline CDR1 MNHEY, CDR2 SMNVEV (reference sequence). The CDR3 spells CASSLGAANQPQHF. The CDR3 nucleotides read TGTGCCAGCAGTTTGGGGGCAGCTAATCAGCCCCAGCATTTT.

The rearrangement uses TRBV12-5 and TRBJ2-7; TRBD2 might be the D (5 bases). Per germline, CDR1 LGHNT and CDR2 FRNRAP. V was shortened by 4 bases and J by 3 bases, with 13 bases between the two germline ends. This CDR3 has 14 residues. The CDR3 nucleotides are TGTGCTAGTGGTTCCCCCGGACTTAACTACGAGCAGTACTTC. This translates into CASGSPGLNYEQYF.

This sequence joins TRBV5-6 and TRBJ1-4; no reliable D call. The CDR3 has 15 amino acids. Per the germline V gene, CDR1 is SGHDT and CDR2 is YYEEEE. The V and J ends lost 0 bases and 8 bases respectively, with 14 bases between them. The DNA for the CDR3 is TGTGCCAGCAGCTTGGAGTCAGTGGAGGGCGAAAAACTGTTTTTT. Amino acids: CASSLESVEGEKLFF.